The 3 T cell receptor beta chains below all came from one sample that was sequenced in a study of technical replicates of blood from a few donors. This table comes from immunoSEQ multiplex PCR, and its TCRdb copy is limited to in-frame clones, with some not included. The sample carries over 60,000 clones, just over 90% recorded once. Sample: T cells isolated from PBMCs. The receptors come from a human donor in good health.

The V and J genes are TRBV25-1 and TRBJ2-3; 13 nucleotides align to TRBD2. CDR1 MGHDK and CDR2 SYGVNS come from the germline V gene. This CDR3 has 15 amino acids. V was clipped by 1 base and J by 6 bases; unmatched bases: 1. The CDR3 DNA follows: TGTGCCAGCAGTGAATTACTAGCGGGGGGGGATACGCAGTATTTT. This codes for CASSELLAGGDTQYF.

In DNA, the CDR3 is TGTGCCAGCAGTTTGGCCCCCGCTAGCACAGATACGCAGTATTTT. Translating it yields CASSLAPASTDTQYF. The chain has TRBV27 and TRBJ2-3; no clear D gene. Germline V gives CDR1 MNHEY, CDR2 SMNVEV (reference sequence). Trimming left V 3 bases short and J 0 bases short, with 10 bases between. There are 15 residues in the CDR3.

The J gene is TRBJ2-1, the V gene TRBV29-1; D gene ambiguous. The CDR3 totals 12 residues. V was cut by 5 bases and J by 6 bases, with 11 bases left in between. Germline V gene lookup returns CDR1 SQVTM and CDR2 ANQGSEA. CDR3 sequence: CSVQIRVNEQFF. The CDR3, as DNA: TGCAGCGTTCAAATCCGGGTCAATGAGCAGTTCTTC.